This T cell receptor beta chain was captured in a study of cytomegalovirus exposure and HLA in healthy donors. For the study at large: The 110 or so validation repertoires were produced on the same platform as the 670 or so repertoires of the first cohort. This was reported in a later analysis.

Germline values: CDR1 MNHNY, CDR2 SVGAGI (reference sequence). CDR3 length: 14 amino acids. V was trimmed by 7 bases and J by 3 bases, leaving 15 bases between them. This table comes from immunoSEQ multiplex PCR, and its TCRdb copy is limited to in-frame clones, with some not included. The data hold roughly 130,000 clones, with around 92% observed a single time. As for this clone: Its target is not known.

Findings of the study overall: Overall, under 200 TCR beta chains were annotated as cytomegalovirus-associated. Confirmation was obtained in vitro that three CMV-associated chains are specific for CMV antigens.

The clonotype comes from a man aged 30 to 39 in good health and CMV-seronegative. V is TRBV6-6 and J is TRBJ1-1; the D is unclear. Sequenced sample: PBMCs. The CDR3 coding sequence is TGTGCCAGCATGAGACGTTGGGAGGACACTGAAGCTTTCTTT. Its protein is CASMRRWEDTEAFF.